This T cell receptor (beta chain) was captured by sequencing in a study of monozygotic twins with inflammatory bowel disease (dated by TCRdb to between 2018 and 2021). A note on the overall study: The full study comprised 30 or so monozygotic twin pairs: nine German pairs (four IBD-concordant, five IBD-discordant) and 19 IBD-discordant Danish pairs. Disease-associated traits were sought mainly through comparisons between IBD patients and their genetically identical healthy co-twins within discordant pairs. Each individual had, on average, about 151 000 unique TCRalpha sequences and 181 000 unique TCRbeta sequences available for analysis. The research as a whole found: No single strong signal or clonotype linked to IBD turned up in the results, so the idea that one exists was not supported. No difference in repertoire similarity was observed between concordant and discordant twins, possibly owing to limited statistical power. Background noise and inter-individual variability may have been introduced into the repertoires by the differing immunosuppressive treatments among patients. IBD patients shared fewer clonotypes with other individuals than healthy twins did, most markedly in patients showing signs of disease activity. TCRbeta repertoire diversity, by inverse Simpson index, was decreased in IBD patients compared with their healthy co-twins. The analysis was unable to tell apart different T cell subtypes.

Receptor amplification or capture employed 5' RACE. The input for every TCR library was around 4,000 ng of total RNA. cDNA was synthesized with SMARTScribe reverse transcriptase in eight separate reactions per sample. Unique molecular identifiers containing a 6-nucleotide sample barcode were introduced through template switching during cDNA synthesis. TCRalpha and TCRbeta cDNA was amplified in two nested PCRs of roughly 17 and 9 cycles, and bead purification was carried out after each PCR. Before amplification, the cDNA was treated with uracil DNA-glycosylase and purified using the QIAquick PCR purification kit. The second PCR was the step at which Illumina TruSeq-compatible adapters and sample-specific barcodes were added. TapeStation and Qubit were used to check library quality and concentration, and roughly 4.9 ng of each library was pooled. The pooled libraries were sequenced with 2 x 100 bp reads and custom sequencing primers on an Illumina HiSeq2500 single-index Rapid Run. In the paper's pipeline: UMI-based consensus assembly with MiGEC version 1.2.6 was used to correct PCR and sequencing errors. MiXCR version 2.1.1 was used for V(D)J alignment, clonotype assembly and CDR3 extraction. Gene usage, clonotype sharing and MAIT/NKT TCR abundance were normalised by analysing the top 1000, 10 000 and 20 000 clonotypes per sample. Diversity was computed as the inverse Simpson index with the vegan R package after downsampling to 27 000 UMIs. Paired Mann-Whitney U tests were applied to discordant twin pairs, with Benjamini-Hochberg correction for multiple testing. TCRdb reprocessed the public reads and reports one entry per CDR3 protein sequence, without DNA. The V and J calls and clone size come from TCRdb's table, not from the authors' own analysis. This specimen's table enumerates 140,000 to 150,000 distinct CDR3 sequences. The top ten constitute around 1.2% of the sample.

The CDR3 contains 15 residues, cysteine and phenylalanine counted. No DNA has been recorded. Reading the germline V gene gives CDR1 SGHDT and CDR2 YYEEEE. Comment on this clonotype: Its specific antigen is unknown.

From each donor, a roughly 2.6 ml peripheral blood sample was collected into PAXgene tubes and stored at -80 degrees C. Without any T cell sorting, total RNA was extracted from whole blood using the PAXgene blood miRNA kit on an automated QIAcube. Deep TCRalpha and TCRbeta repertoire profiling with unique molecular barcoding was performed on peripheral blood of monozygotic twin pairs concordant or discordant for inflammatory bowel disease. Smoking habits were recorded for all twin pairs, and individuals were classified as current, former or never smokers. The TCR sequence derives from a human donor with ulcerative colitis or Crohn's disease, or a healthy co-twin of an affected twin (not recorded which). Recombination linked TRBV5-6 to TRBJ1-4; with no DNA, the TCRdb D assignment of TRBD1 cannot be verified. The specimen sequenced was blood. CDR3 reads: CASSQGGETNEKLFF.